This T cell receptor (beta chain) was profiled in a study of shared clonotypes between healthy human individuals. Study-wide results and limits: Several donors had roughly 5.2% of their naive CD4 clonotypes in common. Clonotype sharing among the donors was expected to vary with sequencing depth. The rarefaction results pointed to incomplete sorted-subset sequencing despite large depth.

As for this clone: Its antigen is unknown.

The CDR3 covers 15 residues. Per the germline V gene, CDR1 is SGHVS and CDR2 is FNYEAQ. V lost 0 bases to trimming and J lost 2 bases; unmatched junction nucleotides: 2. Samples underwent the assay at deep level. Some clones are missing from TCRdb's copy, which holds only in-frame ones; the method was immunoSEQ multiplex PCR. The repertoire has 600,000 to 750,000 clones, 72% of them found once; the top ten carry 1.5% to 2%. The chain uses TRBV7-6 and TRBJ2-3; TRBD1 agrees at 7 bases. The source is a woman aged 25 to 39 in good health. The sequenced sample was memory CD4+ T cells sorted from blood. Subset meaning: CD45RA-negative fraction. CDR3 in DNA: TGTGCCAGCAGCTTAGCGGGACAGAACACAGATACGCAGTATTTT. Translated: CASSLAGQNTDTQYF.